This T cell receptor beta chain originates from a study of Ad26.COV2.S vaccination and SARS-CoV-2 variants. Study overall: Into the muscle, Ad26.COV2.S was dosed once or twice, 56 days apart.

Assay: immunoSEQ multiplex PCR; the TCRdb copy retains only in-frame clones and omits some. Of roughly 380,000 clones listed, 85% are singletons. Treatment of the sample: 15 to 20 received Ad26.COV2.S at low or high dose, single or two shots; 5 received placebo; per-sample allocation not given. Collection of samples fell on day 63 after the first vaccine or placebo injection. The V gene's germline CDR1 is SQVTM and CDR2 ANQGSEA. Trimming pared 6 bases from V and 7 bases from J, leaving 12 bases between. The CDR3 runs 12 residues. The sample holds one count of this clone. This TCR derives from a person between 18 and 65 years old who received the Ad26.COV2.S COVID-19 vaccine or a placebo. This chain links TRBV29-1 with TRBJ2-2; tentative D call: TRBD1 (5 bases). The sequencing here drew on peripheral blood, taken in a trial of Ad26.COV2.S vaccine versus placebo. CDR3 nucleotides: TGCAGCGTGCCCAGGGTTAGCGGGGAGCTGTTTTTT. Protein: CSVPRVSGELFF.